The sequence of this T cell receptor beta chain was determined in a study of blood T cell repertoires in COVID-19. The repertoire was sequenced with immunoSEQ multiplex PCR; TCRdb's copy has only in-frame clones and lacks some. The table shows under 200,000 clones, with just under 85% occurring only once. The CDR3 has 13 residues. Per the germline V gene, CDR1 is SGHTA and CDR2 is FQGTGA. V shed 4 bases and J shed 7 bases, with 11 bases lying between them. The V call is TRBV7-3, the J call TRBJ1-5; tentatively, D is TRBD1 (6 bases). Sample: peripheral blood. The sequence was obtained from a man aged 60-69 years with COVID-19, enrolled during active disease. The CDR3: CASSSRGIQPQHF. CDR3 DNA: TGTGCCAGCAGCTCCAGGGGTATCCAGCCCCAGCATTTT.